This T cell receptor (beta chain) is from a study of blood T cell repertoires in COVID-19. Study details: Researchers got acute and convalescent COVID-19 samples from the United States, Italy and Spain. T cells, B-cell-depleted T cells, or PBMCs provided the cDNA or gDNA that served as material.

V lost 3 bases and J 2 bases, leaving 13 bases between the germline ends. The length of the CDR3 is 14 residues. Germline CDR1 reads DFQATT; CDR2 reads SNEGSKA (reference sequence). Study processing details: Estimation of nucleated cell counts was performed using reference gene primer amplification. The table came from immunoSEQ multiplex PCR; TCRdb's copy has only in-frame clones and leaves some out. Clone size and the V and J calls come from that table; the DNA yielded D and trimming. The repertoire includes approximately 21,000 clones, approximately 90% of them detected once, and around 6% sits in the top ten.

Sequenced sample: peripheral blood. The gene calls are TRBV20-1 and TRBJ2-5, with a possible D match to TRBD2 (5 bases). This receptor was obtained from a woman of 80 years or more with active COVID-19. CDR3 protein: CSASIPGSQETQYF. The DNA of the CDR3 is TGCAGTGCTAGTATACCGGGATCACAAGAGACCCAGTACTTC.